The clone carrying this T cell receptor (beta chain) has only a few counts. Antigen unknown. Reverse transcription of all isolated RNA meant that expressed TCRB transcripts were sequenced. TCRdb keeps only in-frame clones here, not all; method: immunoSEQ multiplex PCR. The table includes roughly 150,000 clones, 9% detected once. This record comes from a study of beta chain features in type 1 diabetes. Study-wide findings and caveats: Shortening of TCRB CDR3s, moderate but significant, appeared in all four CD4+ subsets of Type 1 diabetes patients. Fewer junction insertions and more nucleotide deletions appeared in type 1 diabetes patients.

Unmatched junction bases numbered 18, after V lost 2 bases and J lost 4 bases. Germline V CDR1 and CDR2: KGHSH, LQKENI. This CDR3 is 19 amino acids long. This rearrangement joins TRBV18 to TRBJ1-1; the match to TRBD1 covers 8 bases. The receptor comes from a woman in her thirties with type 1 diabetes. The sequencing input was central memory CD4+ T cells from blood. CDR3: CASSPSSPVGTGSATEAFF. The CDR3 DNA sequence: TGTGCCAGCTCACCAAGCTCTCCAGTGGGGACAGGTAGCGCCACTGAAGCTTTCTTT.